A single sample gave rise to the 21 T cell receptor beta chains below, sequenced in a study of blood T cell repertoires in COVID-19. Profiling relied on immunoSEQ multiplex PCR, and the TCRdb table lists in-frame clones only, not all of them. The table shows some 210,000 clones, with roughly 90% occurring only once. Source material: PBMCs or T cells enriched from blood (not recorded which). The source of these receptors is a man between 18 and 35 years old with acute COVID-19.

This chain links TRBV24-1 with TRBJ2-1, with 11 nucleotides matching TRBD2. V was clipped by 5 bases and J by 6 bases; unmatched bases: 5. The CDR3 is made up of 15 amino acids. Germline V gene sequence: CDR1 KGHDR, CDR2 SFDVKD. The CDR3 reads CATSVHGTSGNEQFF. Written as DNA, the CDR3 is TGTGCCACCAGTGTACACGGGACTAGCGGCAATGAGCAGTTCTTC.

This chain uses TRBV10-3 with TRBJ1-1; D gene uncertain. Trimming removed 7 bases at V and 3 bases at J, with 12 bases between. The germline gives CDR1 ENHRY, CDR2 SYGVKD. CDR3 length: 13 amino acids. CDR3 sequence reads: CAIKGQEDTEAFF. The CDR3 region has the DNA TGTGCCATCAAAGGCCAGGAGGACACTGAAGCTTTCTTT.

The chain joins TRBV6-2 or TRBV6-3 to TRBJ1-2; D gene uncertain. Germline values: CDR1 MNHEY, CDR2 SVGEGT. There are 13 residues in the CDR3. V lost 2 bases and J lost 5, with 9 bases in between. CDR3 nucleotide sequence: TGTGCCAGCAGTTACCCGAAACAGTATGGCTACACCTTC. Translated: CASSYPKQYGYTF.

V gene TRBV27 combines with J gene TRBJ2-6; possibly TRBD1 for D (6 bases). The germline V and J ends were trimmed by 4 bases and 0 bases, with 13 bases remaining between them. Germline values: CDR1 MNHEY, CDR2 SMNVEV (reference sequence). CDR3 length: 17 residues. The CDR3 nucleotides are TGTGCCAGCAGTTGGACAGTGCCCTACTCTGGGGCCAACGTCCTGACTTTC. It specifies CASSWTVPYSGANVLTF.

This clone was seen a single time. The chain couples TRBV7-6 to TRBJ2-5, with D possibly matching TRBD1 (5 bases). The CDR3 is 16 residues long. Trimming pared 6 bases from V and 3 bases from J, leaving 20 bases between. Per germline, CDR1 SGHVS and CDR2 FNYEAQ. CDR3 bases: TGTGCCAGCAGTTTCCCTGGGGCGCGGAGTAAAGAGACCCAGTACTTC. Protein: CASSFPGARSKETQYF.

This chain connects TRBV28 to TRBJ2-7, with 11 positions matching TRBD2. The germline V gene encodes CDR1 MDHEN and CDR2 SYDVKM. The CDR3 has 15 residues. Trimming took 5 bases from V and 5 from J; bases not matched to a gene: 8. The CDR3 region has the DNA TGTGCCAGCAGTCCCCCGACTAGCGGGATCGACGAGCAGTACTTC. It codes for CASSPPTSGIDEQYF.

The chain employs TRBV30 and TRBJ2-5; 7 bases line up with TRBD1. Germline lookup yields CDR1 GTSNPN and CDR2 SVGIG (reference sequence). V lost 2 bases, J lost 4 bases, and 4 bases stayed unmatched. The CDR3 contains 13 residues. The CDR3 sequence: CAWSRQGLETQYF. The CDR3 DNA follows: TGTGCCTGGAGTCGACAGGGCCTAGAGACCCAGTACTTC.

CDR3 in DNA: TGCGCCAGCAGCCCAGGTGTTACTAGCGGGAGCAATGAGCAGTTCTTC. It is translated as CASSPGVTSGSNEQFF. The V call is TRBV5-1, the J call TRBJ2-1; 11 bases match TRBD2. The CDR3 sequence is 16 residues long. Germline V gene lookup returns CDR1 SGHRS and CDR2 YFSETQ. The V gene end was trimmed by 4 bases and the J gene end by 6 bases; junction bases not matched to a gene: 9.

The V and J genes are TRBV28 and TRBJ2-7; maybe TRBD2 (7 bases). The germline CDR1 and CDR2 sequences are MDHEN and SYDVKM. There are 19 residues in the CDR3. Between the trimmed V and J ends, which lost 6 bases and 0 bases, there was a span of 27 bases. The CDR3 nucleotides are TGTGCCAGCAGGGCCCGCAGGGGAGTCCTAGCGGCAAGCTCCTACGAGCAGTACTTC. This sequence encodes CASRARRGVLAASSYEQYF.

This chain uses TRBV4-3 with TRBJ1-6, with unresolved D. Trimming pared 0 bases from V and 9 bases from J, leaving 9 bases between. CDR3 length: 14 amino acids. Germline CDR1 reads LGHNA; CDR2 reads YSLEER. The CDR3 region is CASSQDLRVSPLHF. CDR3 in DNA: TGCGCCAGCAGCCAAGATTTACGGGTTTCACCCCTCCACTTT.

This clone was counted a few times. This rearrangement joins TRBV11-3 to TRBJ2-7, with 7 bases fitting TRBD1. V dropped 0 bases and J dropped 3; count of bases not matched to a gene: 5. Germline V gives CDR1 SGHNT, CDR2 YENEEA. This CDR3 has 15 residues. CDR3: CASSLDRGQSYEQYF. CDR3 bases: TGTGCCAGCAGCTTAGATCGGGGACAGAGCTACGAGCAGTACTTC. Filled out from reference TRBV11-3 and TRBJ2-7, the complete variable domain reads EAGVVQSPRYKIIEKKQPVAFWCNPISGHNTLYWYLQNLGQGPELLIRYENEEAVDDSQLPKDRFSAERLKGVDSTLKIQPAELGDSAVYLCASSLDRGQSYEQYFGPGTRLTVT.

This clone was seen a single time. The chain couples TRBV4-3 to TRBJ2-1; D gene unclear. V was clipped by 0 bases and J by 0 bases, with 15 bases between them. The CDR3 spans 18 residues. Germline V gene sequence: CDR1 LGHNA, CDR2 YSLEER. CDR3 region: CASSQDRTSRSSYNEQFF. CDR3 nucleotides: TGCGCCAGCAGCCAAGATCGAACTTCCCGGAGCTCCTACAATGAGCAGTTCTTC.

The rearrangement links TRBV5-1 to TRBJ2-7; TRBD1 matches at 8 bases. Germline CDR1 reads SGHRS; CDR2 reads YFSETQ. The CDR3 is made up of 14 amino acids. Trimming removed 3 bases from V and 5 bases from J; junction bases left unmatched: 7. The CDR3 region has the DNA TGCGCCAGCAGCTGGGGATTACAGGGGGACGAGCAGTACTTC. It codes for CASSWGLQGDEQYF.

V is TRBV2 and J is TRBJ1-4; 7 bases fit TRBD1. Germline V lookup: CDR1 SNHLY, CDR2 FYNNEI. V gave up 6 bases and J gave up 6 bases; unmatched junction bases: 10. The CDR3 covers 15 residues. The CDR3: CASREPGQIYEKLFF. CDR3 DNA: TGTGCCAGCAGAGAACCGGGACAGATTTATGAAAAACTGTTTTTT.

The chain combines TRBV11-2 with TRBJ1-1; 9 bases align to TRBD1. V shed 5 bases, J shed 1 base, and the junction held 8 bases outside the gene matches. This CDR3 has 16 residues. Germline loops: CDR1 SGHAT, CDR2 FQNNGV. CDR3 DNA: TGTGCCAGCAGCACTCGATTGGACAGGGGGAACACTGAAGCTTTCTTT. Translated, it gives CASSTRLDRGNTEAFF. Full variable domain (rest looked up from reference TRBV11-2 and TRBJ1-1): EAGVAQSPRYKIIEKRQSVAFWCNPISGHATLYWYQQILGQGPKLLIQFQNNGVVDDSQLPKDRFSAERLKGVDSTLKIQPAKLEDSAVYLCASSTRLDRGNTEAFFGQGTRLTVV.

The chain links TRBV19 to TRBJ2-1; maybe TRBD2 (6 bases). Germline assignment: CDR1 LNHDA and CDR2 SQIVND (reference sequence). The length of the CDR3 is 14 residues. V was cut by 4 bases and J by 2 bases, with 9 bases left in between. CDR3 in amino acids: CASSSGKPYNEQFF. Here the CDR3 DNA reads TGTGCCAGTAGTAGCGGGAAGCCCTACAATGAGCAGTTCTTC.

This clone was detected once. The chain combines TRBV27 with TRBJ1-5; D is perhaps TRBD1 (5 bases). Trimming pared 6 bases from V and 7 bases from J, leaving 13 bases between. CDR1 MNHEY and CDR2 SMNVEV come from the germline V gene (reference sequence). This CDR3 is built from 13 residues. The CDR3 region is CASSSLGGQPQHF. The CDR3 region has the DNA TGTGCCAGCAGCTCCCTCGGGGGGCAGCCCCAGCATTTT.

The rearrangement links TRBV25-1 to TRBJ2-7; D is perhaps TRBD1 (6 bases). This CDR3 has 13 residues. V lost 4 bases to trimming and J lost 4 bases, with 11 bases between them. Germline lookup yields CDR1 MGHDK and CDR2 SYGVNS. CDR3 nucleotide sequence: TGTGCCAGCAGTGGACGGGACATTTACGAGCAGTACTTC. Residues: CASSGRDIYEQYF.

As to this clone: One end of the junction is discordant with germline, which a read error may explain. For the CDR3, the DNA is TGTGCCAGCAGCCAAACTAGCTCCCACAATGAGCAGTTCTTC. Its translation is CASSQTSSHNEQFF. This rearrangement joins TRBV4-2 to TRBJ2-1; possible D gene TRBD2, 6 bases. CDR1 and CDR2 from the germline V gene are LGHNA and YNFKEQ. The CDR3 has 14 residues.

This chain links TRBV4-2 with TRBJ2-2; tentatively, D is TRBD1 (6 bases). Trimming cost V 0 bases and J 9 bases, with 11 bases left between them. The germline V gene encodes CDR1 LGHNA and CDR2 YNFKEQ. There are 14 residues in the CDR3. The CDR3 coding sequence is TGTGCCAGCAGCCAAGATAGGGGGAACCGGGAGCTGTTTTTT. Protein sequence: CASSQDRGNRELFF.

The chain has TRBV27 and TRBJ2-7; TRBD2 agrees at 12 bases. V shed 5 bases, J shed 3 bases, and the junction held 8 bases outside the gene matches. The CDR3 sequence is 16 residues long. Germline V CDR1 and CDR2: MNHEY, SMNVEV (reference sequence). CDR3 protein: CASSPGTSGSYYEQYF. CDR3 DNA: TGTGCCAGCAGTCCAGGGACTAGCGGGTCCTACTACGAGCAGTACTTC.